The TCR beta chain described here comes from a study of CD8 T cells in ankylosing spondylitis. About this clonotype itself: Its antigen is unknown.

Using quantitative 5'-RACE with molecular barcodes, the authors made TCR beta libraries. From the 5' RACE reads, TCRdb called clonotypes with MiXCR, one entry per CDR3 protein. The table includes about 220,000 distinct CDR3 sequences, roughly a tenth detected once. Findings and caveats of the study: Significant enrichment of disease-linked clones was reported in matched ankylosing spondylitis synovial fluid. What appeared characteristic of ankylosing spondylitis blood was a TCR beta motif of several highly homologous variants.

Germline CDR1 is SGHVS and CDR2 is FQNEAQ. Trimming removed 4 bases from V and 3 bases from J, with 13 bases in between. This CDR3 spans 15 amino acids. The chain employs TRBV7-8 and TRBJ1-5; tentative D call: TRBD1 (6 bases). Sequenced input: blood, either unsorted or a sorted T cell fraction (not recorded which). The receptor comes from a male donor with ankylosing spondylitis or in good health (not recorded which). The CDR3, as DNA: TGTGCCAGCAGCTCACGACAGGTATCCAATCAGCCCCAGCATTTT. Translation gives CASSSRQVSNQPQHF.